This T cell receptor beta chain came from a study of blood T cells in healthy people across ages. Alongside a J-beta primer mix, a sample-barcoded 5' primer served in a second PCR lasting about 7 to 11 cycles. Per sample, CDR3-containing paired-end reads numbered at least 2.5 million. TCRdb analysed the 5' RACE reads with MiXCR anew, one entry per CDR3 protein. Among about 1.5 million distinct CDR3 sequences listed, approximately 43% were seen once. CDR3 size: 15 residues. After removal of 6 bases from V and 5 bases from J, the junction contained 7 bases not matched to a gene. Overall study results and limits: With naive T cell percentage, TCR beta diversity showed a strong correlation.

This clonotype was counted only a few times. Its cognate antigen is unknown. The TCR comes from a woman under 30 in good health. Sequencing input: blood. This chain uses TRBV12-3 or TRBV12-4 with TRBJ2-7, with TRBD2 matching over 13 bases. CDR3 nucleotides: TGTGCCAGCAGCCCGACTAGCGGGGGGCGAAACGAGCAGTACTTC. Translating it yields CASSPTSGGRNEQYF.